This T cell receptor beta chain comes out of a study of CD8+ T cells in alopecia areata. Regarding the study as a whole: Normal skin's resident alphabeta T cells are sequenced alongside lesional scalp T cells. Greater clonality was observed in lesional scalp samples, especially alopecia totalis/universalis, versus normal scalp.

After isolation, RNA underwent reverse transcription to generate cDNA as the sequencing template. Produced via immunoSEQ multiplex PCR; TCRdb's table is partial and in-frame only. The repertoire holds approximately 100,000 clones, with about 60% as singletons. As for this clone: Antigen unknown.

The sorting of PBMCs gave CD4+ and CD8+ T cells. Input material: CD4+ T cells sorted from blood. This receptor was taken from a human donor in good health.

CDR3 residues: CSAGDTLNYGYTF. The CDR3 DNA follows: TGCAGCGCTGGGGACACTCTAAACTATGGCTACACCTTC. The V and J genes are TRBV29-1 and TRBJ1-2, with D perhaps matching TRBD1 (6 bases). V lost 7 bases, J lost 2 bases, and 14 bases lay in between. Germline loops: CDR1 SQVTM, CDR2 ANQGSEA. CDR3 size: 13 residues.